The 5 T cell receptor beta chains reported below all come from one sample, sequenced in a study of T-cell reconstitution after alpha-beta-depleted transplantation in children. A TCRbeta library incorporating unique molecular identifiers was prepared. TCRdb re-derived calls from the PCR reads in MiXCR, one entry per CDR3 protein. Of fewer than 700,000 distinct CDR3 sequences in the sample, 23% were seen once. The sequencing here drew on PBMCs, mostly from graft donor cells, taken 360 days after TCRalphabeta/CD19-depleted stem cell transplant. These receptors were collected from a boy in the first two years of life who had a stem cell transplant for acute myeloid leukemia, so the T cells may come from the graft donor.

This chain uses TRBV6-5 with TRBJ1-2, with a weak D call TRBD1 (5 bases). The CDR3 is made up of 15 amino acids. The V gene's germline CDR1 is MNHEY and CDR2 SVGAGI. Trimming cost V 0 bases and J 6 bases, with 14 bases left between them. CDR3 nucleotide sequence: TGTGCCAGCAGTTACTCGTTCAGGGCCGGAGATGGCTACACCTTC. This sequence encodes CASSYSFRAGDGYTF.

This clonotype was observed many times. The genes are TRBV4-3 and TRBJ1-2; D is unclear. Germline CDR1 and CDR2: LGHNA and YSLEER. The V end was cut by 0 bases, the J end by 8 bases, with 19 bases between. CDR3 size: 16 residues. The CDR3 DNA follows: TGCGCCAGCAGCCAAGAGGTGCACAGTATGTTATTGGGCTACACCTTC. Encoded protein: CASSQEVHSMLLGYTF.

This clonotype was found a few times. This chain connects TRBV6-6 to TRBJ2-1; the match to TRBD1 covers 9 bases. This CDR3 comprises 13 residues. Germline values: CDR1 MNHNY, CDR2 SVGAGI (reference sequence). V trimming: 7 bases; J trimming: 6 bases; junction bases outside the gene matches: 4. The DNA of the CDR3 is TGTGCCAGCACCCTGGGACAGGGCAATGAGCAGTTCTTC. It is translated as CASTLGQGNEQFF.

This clonotype was picked up a small number of times. The gene calls are TRBV20-1 and TRBJ2-5; TRBD2 matches 14 bases. In germline, CDR1 is DFQATT, CDR2 SNEGSKA (reference sequence). The CDR3 contains 15 residues. The V segment lost 5 bases and the J segment 5 bases; nucleotides outside the gene matches: 7. CDR3 coding DNA: TGCAGTGCTGGGAAGACTAGCGGGGGGGTGGAGACCCAGTACTTC. Translated, it gives CSAGKTSGGVETQYF.

Ten or more counts support this clonotype. The genes are TRBV28 and TRBJ2-1; D possibly uses TRBD1 or TRBD2 (5 bases each). Germline V gene sequence: CDR1 MDHEN, CDR2 SYDVKM. The V end was cut by 11 bases, the J end by 0 bases, with 17 bases between. The CDR3 has 15 residues. The CDR3 loop reads CASSVGERSYNEQFF. CDR3 nucleotide sequence: TGTGCCTCCAGCGTGGGGGAGCGCTCCTACAATGAGCAGTTCTTC.